Detailed here is one T cell receptor (beta chain). Its antigen is not yet known. No much larger clonotype is one base removed from it; base qualities were not supplied. The time point tag for this specimen amounts to: five sample-tagged time points from pre-transplant (day -1) to day 368 post-transplant, pooled. PBMC were thawed and then stimulated for around 12 hours with a CMV IE-1 overlapping peptide library, with no transport inhibitors added. After being thawed and rested overnight, the cells were stimulated in R10 medium along with CD28/CD49d costimulation. The IE-1 peptide library consisted of 15-amino-acid peptides overlapping by 11 amino acids. Each time point was barcoded with BD Single-Cell Multiplexing Kit Sample Tags, pooled, and stained with oligo-conjugated anti-CD45RA plus sorting antibodies. A BD FACSAria III was used to sort CMV-responsive CD8+CD137+ and CD4+CD154+ T cells at 4-way purity. Blood samples were drawn into EDTA vacutainers and processed by Ficoll gradient within 1-24 hours.

Libraries were constructed by single-cell sequencing. The reads were generated on an Illumina NovaSeq 6000. For cell capture and library preparation, the team used the BD Rhapsody Targeted mRNA and AbSeq Reagent Kit in a microwell format. The libraries included TCR, sample tags, AbSeq, and targeted mRNA drawn from the Human T-Cell Expression Panel together with custom TOX and TOX2 primers. An Illumina NovaSeq was used to sequence the libraries. The study's processing was this. The analysis covered 10,000 to 13,000 cells in total, of which 7,000 to 7,500 were CD8 T cells and around 4,500 were CD8 T cells with an identifiable TCR CDR3. The BD Rhapsody Targeted Analysis Pipeline, including V(D)J processing, was run on the Seven Bridges Genomics platform to process the raw data. SeqGeq 1.6.0 was used for quality control, Sample Tag demultiplexing with Lex-BDSMK, clone identification with VDJ Explorer, and Seurat clustering. Clones making up <1% of CD8 T cells were classified as non-expanded, and clones making up >2.5% of the sample were classified as clonal expansions. TCRdb cleaned the public reads at Q25 with fastp, built clones with MiXCR and kept in-frame beta chains. Rows are combined by CDR3 protein, so each entry shows the most common genes and DNA. Here the V and J calls rest on TCRdb's processing, not on the authors' analysis. The sample yields roughly 23,000 distinct CDR3 sequences; about a third were counted once. In total, the top ten clones hold 25% of the sample.

The CDR3 numbers 15 residues from cysteine through phenylalanine. Only the CDR3 DNA stays, 45 bases, in frame from base 1. Based on the germline V gene, the CDR1 and CDR2 sequences are SNHLY and FYNNEI. Here V drops 6 bases and J drops 0 bases, and the junction holds 6 bases not matched to any gene. This sample is part of a study of immune aging and cytomegalovirus after organ transplant (dated by TCRdb to about 2021). With regard to the full study: Every transplant recipient was given three-drug immunosuppression consisting of prednisone, tacrolimus, and mycophenolate. What the research found in general, with its limitations: Aged-phenotype cells increased post-transplant regardless of clone size, earlier in large clones (days 200-264) than small clones, following viremia. A larger share of large clones was made up of TEMRA cells, and in the seven largest clones (around 2,000 cells) aged and TEMRA cells were gained while TCM cells were lost. Because CD57 was not measured in the sequencing data, a conservative gene-based aging definition was used instead.

The TCR sequence derives from a female donor who had a heart transplant and CMV viremia. The sequence is built from TRBV2 and TRBJ2-3, with TRBD2 identical over 7 junction bases. The sample here was CMV peptide-activated CD4+ and CD8+ T cells sorted from blood, taken at five time points, pooled. According to the study, the label for this sample's cell subset or site signals: sorted CD8+CD137+ and CD4+CD154+ T cells after 12 to 13 h CMV IE-1 peptide stimulation. Read as DNA, the sequence is TGTGCCAGCAGAATAGCGGGCTTAAGCACAGATACGCAGTATTTT. This encodes CASRIAGLSTDTQYF. Full variable domain (CDR3 extended with the reference TRBV2 and TRBJ2-3 proteins): EPEVTQTPSHQVTQMGQEVILRCVPISNHLYFYWYRQILGQKVEFLVSFYNNEISEKSEIFDDQFSVERPDGSNFTLKIRSTKLEDSAMYFCASRIAGLSTDTQYFGPGTRLTVL.